This T cell receptor (beta chain) was captured by sequencing in a study of CD8 T cells in Susac syndrome. From blood CD8+ and CD4+ T cells, TCR beta sequences were generated. In contrast to the negatively isolated CD8+ and CD4+ T cells, TEMRA cells were FACS-enriched. The CDR3 has 12 amino acids. V shed 3 bases, J shed 9 bases, and the junction held 1 base outside the gene matches. CDR1 is LGHDT and CDR2 is YNNKEL in the germline V gene (reference sequence). This clonotype was observed a handful of times. RNA, at about 0.45 to 1 ug, was reverse transcribed with random hexamers. The immunoSEQ assay covered 54 Vbeta and 13 Jbeta segments for CDR3. TCRdb re-derived calls from the immunoSEQ multiplex PCR reads in MiXCR, one entry per CDR3 protein. The sample records 190,000 or so distinct CDR3 sequences, about 95% being singletons.

The sequence came from a human donor with multiple sclerosis. The chain combines TRBV3-1 with TRBJ2-4; TRBD2 agrees at 8 bases. Specimen: CD4+ T cells from PBMCs. CDR3 DNA: TGTGCCAGCAGCCACAGCGGGGGCATTCAGTACTTC. Protein product: CASSHSGGIQYF.